This paragraph covers one TCR beta chain sequence. Its antigen remains unidentified. Libraries were prepared by immunoSEQ multiplex PCR; TCRdb keeps only in-frame clonotypes and omits some of them. The sample holds over 25,000 clones, 90% to 95% seen once. This record belongs to a study of T cell clones after liver transplantation. About the study: Post-transplant blood was tracked for graft-donor-reactive T cell clones identified in a pre-transplant mixed lymphocyte reaction. Study-wide results and limits: Compared with third party-reactive sequences, donor-reactive ones declined more, independent of withdrawal success. Migration into the graft, not deletion, may explain lost graft donor-reactive T cells.

The CDR3 runs 14 residues. The ends lost 6 bases at V and 8 bases at J; junction bases unmatched: 8. The germline gives CDR1 SQVTM, CDR2 ANQGSEA. The clonotype was recovered from a human patient who received a liver transplant. Some T cells may trace back to the graft donor. This sample comprised CD8+ T cells from blood, obtained 12 months after liver transplant. This rearrangement joins TRBV29-1 to TRBJ2-1; 12 positions agree with TRBD2. The CDR3 sequence is CSVVPSGRGDEQFF. The DNA for the CDR3 is TGCAGCGTGGTCCCTAGCGGGAGGGGGGATGAGCAGTTCTTC.